This TCR beta chain was sequenced during a study of T-cell memory formation after mild COVID-19. Study details: Largely, the TCR clusters proved donor specific. Points from the study as a whole: Mainly CM and EM harbored the contracting CD4+ clones; mainly EMRA harbored the CD8+ ones. Pre-infection memory harbored some responding clones, suggesting cross-reactive memory joined.

TCR alpha and TCR beta cDNA libraries carrying sample barcodes and UMIs were produced by 5'RACE using constant-segment primers. TCRdb reprocessed the 5' RACE reads with MiXCR, giving one entry per CDR3 protein. The sample carries hundreds of thousands of distinct CDR3 sequences, less than 25% recorded once. Germline V gives CDR1 GTSNPN, CDR2 SVGIG (reference sequence). The V end was cut by 4 bases, the J end by 3 bases, with 10 bases between. The CDR3 runs 12 residues. With respect to this clonotype: Its specificity is not known.

This clonotype originated in an adult woman who had mild COVID-19 (a few samples of this study predate the infection). Cell type and time point are not known. The chain recombines TRBV30 with TRBJ2-7; D call uncertain. Sequenced input: PBMCs or a T cell subset sorted from them (not recorded which). CDR3 protein: CAWKGNHYEQYF. CDR3 bases: TGTGCCTGGAAGGGCAACCACTACGAGCAGTACTTC.